This T cell receptor beta chain is from a study of sequential checkpoint blockade in melanoma. Background on the study: Arm A got nivolumab then ipilimumab; arm B the reverse, 1:1.

The method was immunoSEQ multiplex PCR; TCRdb's version includes in-frame clones alone and lacks a portion of them. The data show fewer than 25,000 clones, with around 80% seen just once and roughly 27% held by the top ten. This sample's treatment: randomized to nivolumab then ipilimumab (arm A) or the reverse (arm B). Live CD3+CD8+ CD19− CD56− cells were sorted from PBMCs. The ends lost 5 bases at V and 8 bases at J; junction bases unmatched: 4. CDR3 length: 12 amino acids. Germline CDR1 reads SEHNR; CDR2 reads FQNEAQ (reference sequence). This clone was seen more than once but under ten times. The V and J genes are TRBV7-9 and TRBJ1-2; TRBD1 aligns across 8 bases. The specimen was CD8+ T cells sorted from blood (inferred from file names), collected from a patient given nivolumab and ipilimumab in sequence. This receptor was taken from a human donor with melanoma. The CDR3 nucleotides are TGTGCCAGCAGCCCGGACAGGGAGGGCTACACCTTC. This encodes CASSPDREGYTF.